The 23 T cell receptor beta chains below were found in one sample sequenced in a study of T cells of healthy individuals. TCRdb reprocessed the 5' RACE reads with MiXCR, giving one entry per CDR3 protein. The table has about 53,000 distinct CDR3 sequences, roughly 15% seen once. The source is a human donor in good health.

The chain uses TRBV7-9 and TRBJ2-2; D gene unclear. The CDR3 runs 17 residues. V gave up 1 base and J gave up 0 bases, with 12 bases separating them. In germline, CDR1 is SEHNR, CDR2 FQNEAQ (reference sequence). The CDR3 protein is CASSLVSGRSNTGELFF. Here the CDR3 DNA reads TGTGCCAGCAGCTTAGTCTCGGGCAGATCGAACACCGGGGAGCTGTTTTTT.

This clonotype was observed many times. The CDR3 DNA sequence: TGCAGTGCTCTTCGGATAGCGGGGGGGCAAGAGACCCAGTACTTC. Amino acid sequence: CSALRIAGGQETQYF. V and J are TRBV20-1 and TRBJ2-5; 11 nucleotides agree with TRBD2. Germline CDR1 and CDR2: DFQATT and SNEGSKA (reference sequence). CDR3 length: 15 amino acids. With 5 bases clipped from V and 2 bases from J, the junction kept 7 bases outside the gene matches.

The CDR3 region has the DNA TGTGCCAGTAGTAAAACAGGGGGCAACTACGAGCAGTACTTC. It codes for CASSKTGGNYEQYF. The chain recombines TRBV19 with TRBJ2-7; TRBD1 agrees at 9 bases. The CDR3 consists of 14 residues. Trimming cost V 4 bases and J 3 bases; bases outside gene matches: 4. CDR1 LNHDA and CDR2 SQIVND come from the germline V gene (reference sequence).

This clonotype was observed a handful of times. The CDR3 reads CSASGVAGGPRTGELFF. CDR3 sequence (DNA): TGCAGTGCTAGCGGGGTAGCGGGAGGGCCGCGGACCGGGGAGCTGTTTTTT. This sequence joins TRBV20-1 and TRBJ2-2; 11 nucleotides agree with TRBD2. The CDR3 loop spans 17 amino acids. Germline V gene data show CDR1 as DFQATT and CDR2 as SNEGSKA (reference sequence). V lost 3 bases and J lost 5; bases outside the gene matches: 11.

This clonotype was detected many times. The rearrangement links TRBV6-6 to TRBJ2-1; D unclear. The CDR3 extends over 12 amino acids. The ends were cut back, 3 bases at V and 7 bases at J, with 7 bases in the middle. Germline values: CDR1 MNHNY, CDR2 SVGAGI (reference sequence). The chain's CDR3 is CASSYGQNEQFF. In DNA, the CDR3 is TGTGCCAGCAGTTATGGCCAGAATGAGCAGTTCTTC.

This clonotype was seen a few times. The chain recombines TRBV5-1 with TRBJ2-7; the D is unclear. From germline, CDR1 is SGHRS and CDR2 YFSETQ. The CDR3 totals 15 residues. V was pared by 1 base and J by 0 bases, with 11 bases between. CDR3 DNA sequence: TGCGCCAGCAGCTTGCGACTTTCCGACTCCTACGAGCAGTACTTC. Translated: CASSLRLSDSYEQYF.

This clonotype appeared a few times. The rearrangement links TRBV5-1 to TRBJ2-1; TRBD1 might be the D (6 bases). Germline V lookup: CDR1 SGHRS, CDR2 YFSETQ. Trimming removed 6 bases from V and 8 bases from J, with 21 bases in between. This CDR3 is 15 amino acids long. CDR3 protein: CASKIIRGQGDEQFF. Written as DNA, the CDR3 is TGCGCCAGCAAGATAATCAGGGGTCAGGGTGATGAGCAGTTCTTC.

At least ten counts were recorded for this clonotype. V gene TRBV5-1 combines with J gene TRBJ1-6; TRBD1 aligns across 7 bases. Trimming removed 4 bases from V and 0 bases from J; junction bases left unmatched: 4. The germline V gene encodes CDR1 SGHRS and CDR2 YFSETQ. This CDR3 has 16 residues. For the CDR3, the DNA is TGCGCCAGCAGCCCGACAGGGAGCTCCTATAATTCACCCCTCCACTTT. Protein: CASSPTGSSYNSPLHF. The full variable domain, completed using reference TRBV5-1 and TRBJ1-6, is KAGVTQTPRYLIKTRGQQVTLSCSPISGHRSVSWYQQTPGQGLQFLFEYFSETQRNKGNFPGRFSGRQFSNSRSEMNVSTLELGDSALYLCASSPTGSSYNSPLHFGNGTRLTVT.

Note on this clonotype: Possible read error: a much larger clone is one base away. The chain recombines TRBV19 with TRBJ1-1; D uncertain. This CDR3 is built from 14 residues. The germline V gene encodes CDR1 LNHDA and CDR2 SQIVND (reference sequence). CDR3 sequence: CASSYALLNTEPFF. The CDR3 bases are TGTGCCAGTAGTTATGCTCTTTTGAACACTGAACCTTTCTTT.

In its sample, this clonotype was seen a few times. This chain uses TRBV5-5 with TRBJ2-1, with 13 bases identical to TRBD2. The CDR3 is 16 amino acids. In germline, CDR1 is SGHKS, CDR2 YYEKEE (reference sequence). J was trimmed by 5 bases and V by 4 bases; bases with no gene match: 6. CDR3 nucleotide sequence: TGTGCCAGCAGCCCCCGGACTAGCGGGGGTAACAATGAGCAGTTCTTC. As protein: CASSPRTSGGNNEQFF.

The genes are TRBV9 and TRBJ2-3, with 10 bases fitting TRBD2. Germline CDR1 SGDLS, CDR2 YYNGEE. V shed 7 bases and J 1 base; nucleotides not matched to a gene: 3. The CDR3 is 14 amino acids. The CDR3: CASGGLAGTDTQYF. The CDR3 DNA is TGTGCCAGCGGAGGACTAGCGGGCACAGATACGCAGTATTTT.

This clonotype has more than one count but fewer than ten. This chain links TRBV7-9 with TRBJ2-2, with a tentative D call TRBD1 (6 bases). Germline V gene sequence: CDR1 SEHNR, CDR2 FQNEAQ (reference sequence). The CDR3 has 15 amino acids. V lost 5 bases, J lost 7 bases, and 17 bases lay in between. CDR3 in DNA: TGTGCCAGCAGCCCTACACAGGGTACGGTCGGGGAGCTGTTTTTT. This sequence encodes CASSPTQGTVGELFF. Variable domain in full (rest from reference TRBV7-9 and TRBJ2-2): DTGVSQNPRHKITKRGQNVTFRCDPISEHNRLYWYRQTLGQGPEFLTYFQNEAQLEKSRLLSDRFSAERPKGSFSTLEIQRTEQGDSAMYLCASSPTQGTVGELFFGEGSRLTVL.

This clonotype was observed a few times. The rearrangement joins TRBV2 to TRBJ1-2; D is unresolved. The CDR3 runs 14 residues. In germline, CDR1 is SNHLY, CDR2 FYNNEI. V was shortened by 0 bases and J by 2 bases, with 7 bases between the two germline ends. Here the CDR3 reads CASSEAESNYGYTF. CDR3 DNA: TGTGCCAGCAGTGAAGCGGAGTCCAACTATGGCTACACCTTC.

Only a few counts were recorded for this clonotype. The chain is built from TRBV7-2 and TRBJ1-2; the match to TRBD1 covers 7 bases. This CDR3 has 14 residues. Germline loops: CDR1 SGHTA, CDR2 FQGNSA. After removal of 4 bases from V and 5 bases from J, the junction contained 7 bases not matched to a gene. The CDR3 nucleotides read TGTGCCAGCAGCTCAGCGACAGGGAAGTATGGCTACACCTTC. Amino acids: CASSSATGKYGYTF.

This clonotype occurred a few times. This chain links TRBV5-4 with TRBJ1-1; D remains unclear. The CDR3 loop spans 13 amino acids. Germline V lookup: CDR1 SGHNT, CDR2 YYREEE (reference sequence). Between the trimmed V and J ends, which lost 0 bases and 0 bases, there was a span of 3 bases. Here the CDR3 reads CASSLEVNTEAFF. CDR3 nucleotide sequence: TGTGCCAGCAGCTTGGAGGTGAACACTGAAGCTTTCTTT.

At least ten counts were recorded for this clonotype. CDR3 coding DNA: TGTGCCAGCATGACTGGCCGGGGCTCCTACGAGCAGTACTTC. Protein: CASMTGRGSYEQYF. The gene calls are TRBV27 and TRBJ2-7; D perhaps matches TRBD2 (5 bases). From germline, CDR1 is MNHEY and CDR2 SMNVEV (reference sequence). There are 14 residues in the CDR3. Trimming cost V 7 bases and J 0 bases, with 13 bases left between them.

This clonotype has ten or more counts. The chain is built from TRBV20-1 and TRBJ2-3, with TRBD2 matching 14 bases. With V trimmed by 3 bases and J by 2 bases, 13 bases remained unmatched. Germline V gene sequence: CDR1 DFQATT, CDR2 SNEGSKA (reference sequence). CDR3 length: 19 residues. CDR3 in amino acids: CSASETGTSGGALTDTQYF. Here the CDR3 DNA reads TGCAGTGCTAGCGAGACCGGGACTAGCGGGGGAGCCCTCACAGATACGCAGTATTTT.

This clonotype was detected ten times or more. The rearrangement joins TRBV29-1 to TRBJ2-2; TRBD1 matches 7 bases. V trimming: 6 bases; J trimming: 6 bases; junction bases outside the gene matches: 13. The CDR3 spans 15 residues. Per the germline V gene, CDR1 is SQVTM and CDR2 is ANQGSEA. The CDR3 sequence: CSVKRGRVGSGELFF. CDR3 DNA sequence: TGCAGCGTAAAAAGGGGGCGCGTCGGATCCGGGGAGCTGTTTTTT.

The rearrangement links TRBV20-1 to TRBJ2-1; TRBD1 is a possible D gene (6 bases). The CDR3 length is 11 residues. The V end was cut by 5 bases, the J end by 9 bases, with 11 bases between. Germline V gene sequence: CDR1 DFQATT, CDR2 SNEGSKA (reference sequence). CDR3 sequence reads: CSAGRGGEQFF. The CDR3 coding sequence is TGCAGTGCTGGCAGGGGTGGTGAGCAGTTCTTC.

This clonotype was recorded many times. The V and J genes are TRBV13 and TRBJ1-1, with TRBD1 matching 9 bases. V shed 0 bases and J 0 bases; nucleotides not matched to a gene: 11. CDR3 length: 19 residues. The germline V gene has CDR1 PRHDT and CDR2 FYEKMQ (reference sequence). The CDR3 DNA is TGTGCCAGCAGCTTAGGTGGGACAGGGACACTCGAGATGAACACTGAAGCTTTCTTT. It specifies CASSLGGTGTLEMNTEAFF.

This clonotype was observed a handful of times. The CDR3 reads CASSLEGNEQFF. The CDR3 nucleotides are TGCGCCAGCAGCTTGGAAGGCAATGAGCAGTTCTTC. V usage is TRBV5-1 and J usage is TRBJ2-1; D uncertain. The ends were cut back, 0 bases at V and 6 bases at J, with 4 bases in the middle. The CDR3 runs to 12 residues. CDR1 SGHRS and CDR2 YFSETQ come from the germline V gene.

This clonotype occurred many times. The chain uses TRBV18 and TRBJ1-2; the D gene is possibly TRBD1 (5 bases). Trimming shortened V by 2 bases and J by 3 bases, and 10 bases separated the two germline ends. The CDR3 extends over 14 amino acids. CDR1 and CDR2 from the germline V gene are KGHSH and LQKENI. CDR3 DNA sequence: TGTGCCAGCTCACCAGGCCAGGGCTACTATGGCTACACCTTC. It yields the protein CASSPGQGYYGYTF.

This clonotype was seen many times. The chain joins TRBV7-9 to TRBJ1-1; D perhaps matches TRBD1 (5 bases). V was cut by 5 bases and J by 4 bases, with 8 bases left in between. CDR3 length equals 12 residues. CDR1 and CDR2 from the germline V gene are SEHNR and FQNEAQ (reference sequence). The CDR3 loop reads CASSPGVTEAFF. CDR3 DNA: TGTGCCAGCAGCCCGGGGGTCACTGAAGCTTTCTTT.